A single sample gave rise to the 5 T cell receptor beta chains below, sequenced in a study of blood T cells in healthy people across ages. Combining a sample-barcoded 5' primer with a J-beta primer mix, a second PCR ran for 7 to 11 cycles. TCRdb passed the 5' RACE reads through MiXCR, listing each CDR3 protein once. This sample yields more than 750,000 distinct CDR3 sequences, of which 25% to 35% are seen a single time; about a tenth belongs to the top ten. This same sample was also part of a study on T cells of mothers and their children.

Sequenced material: blood. Source of these receptors: a woman aged 40-49 years in good health.

A remark on this clonotype: A read error may be the cause here, since a much bigger clone is one base away. The V call is TRBV10-3, the J call TRBJ2-7; possibly TRBD1 or TRBD2 for D (5 bases each). V lost 6 bases and J lost 8, with 17 bases in between. This CDR3 comprises 13 residues. Looked up from germline, CDR1 is ENHRY and CDR2 is SYGVKD. Here the CDR3 DNA reads TGTGCCATCAGGGAGGCGACAGAGGCGAAGCAGTACTTC. Residues: CAIREATEAKQYF.

This clonotype was counted a single time. The chain couples TRBV14 to TRBJ2-7; 8 bases agree with TRBD2. Losses at the gene ends were 0 bases for V and 6 bases for J; bases not matched to a gene: 7. The CDR3 contains 15 residues. CDR1 and CDR2 (germline): SGHDN, FVKESK. CDR3 nucleotides: TGTGCCAGCAGCCAAGAGTTGGGACTAGTCGCCGAGCAGTACTTC. This sequence encodes CASSQELGLVAEQYF.

V gene TRBV29-1 combines with J gene TRBJ2-7, with 8 bases identical to TRBD1. The V segment lost 6 bases and the J segment 1 base; nucleotides outside the gene matches: 11. The CDR3 consists of 15 residues. The V gene's germline CDR1 is SQVTM and CDR2 ANQGSEA. CDR3 DNA sequence: TGCAGCGTGCCTGATACAGGGGGGAATTCCTACGAGCAGTACTTC. This encodes CSVPDTGGNSYEQYF.

This clonotype was observed a few times. This rearrangement joins TRBV6-5 to TRBJ1-1; the match to TRBD1 covers 7 bases. The V and J ends lost 6 bases and 4 bases, in that order; junction bases with no gene match: 17. Germline V gives CDR1 MNHEY, CDR2 SVGAGI. The CDR3 has 17 residues. The CDR3 nucleotides are TGTGCCAGCAGGTACCAACATCTTAACAGGGGAGCCACTGAAGCTTTCTTT. It specifies CASRYQHLNRGATEAFF.

In the case of this clonotype: One junction end disagrees with the germline gene, perhaps due to a read error. V is TRBV20-1 and J is TRBJ2-7; D perhaps matches TRBD1 (5 bases). Germline-derived CDR1 and CDR2 are DFQATT and SNEGSKA (reference sequence). The CDR3 spans 12 residues. The CDR3 loop is CSPRQGTYEQDF. In DNA, the CDR3 is TGCAGTCCCCGGCAGGGAACCTACGAGCAGGACTTC.